A single T cell receptor beta chain is shown here with its context. The data stem from a study of CD8 T cells in Susac syndrome. It was with random hexamers that roughly 0.5 to 1 ug RNA was reverse transcribed. TCRdb used MiXCR to reprocess the immunoSEQ multiplex PCR reads, holding one entry per CDR3 protein. The sample shows under 150,000 distinct CDR3 sequences, roughly 76% of them seen only once. The ends were cut back, 4 bases at V and 4 bases at J, with 7 bases in the middle. CDR1 and CDR2 from the germline V gene are SQVTM and ANQGSEA. The CDR3 consists of 11 residues. The chain carries TRBV29-1 and TRBJ1-2; tentatively, D is TRBD1 (5 bases). The clonotype originates from a human donor with multiple sclerosis. The sample taken for sequencing was CD8+ T cells from PBMCs. CDR3 sequence (DNA): TGCAGCGTTGGAGACAGCTATGGCTACACCTTC. Translation gives CSVGDSYGYTF.